The subject of this entry is one T cell receptor beta chain. This sample was taken from a study of T cell clones after liver transplantation. Overall study context: In this trial, immunosuppression withdrawal was attempted within 2 years of liver transplant. Standard immunosuppression, with no induction, continued until 12-24 months after transplant. TCRbeta sequencing after a pre-transplant mixed lymphocyte reaction identified graft-donor-reactive clones, later tracked in post-transplant blood.

The repertoire was sequenced with immunoSEQ multiplex PCR; TCRdb's copy has only in-frame clones and lacks some. The data hold 95,000 to 130,000 clones, with less than 95% observed a single time. The CDR3 contains 11 residues. The germline V gene encodes CDR1 KGHSH and CDR2 LQKENI. V dropped 6 bases and J dropped 6 bases, with 9 bases sitting between them. Sequenced here: CD4+ T cells from blood, sampled 12 months after liver transplant. The chain has TRBV18 and TRBJ2-7, with no clear D. The sequence came from a human patient who received a liver transplant. Some T cells may originate from the graft donor. DNA of the CDR3: TGTGCCAGCTCCCCGAAGGGCGAGCAGTACTTC. This gives the protein CASSPKGEQYF.